One sample yielded the 30 T cell receptor beta chains listed below, sequenced in a study of blood T cells in healthy people across ages. Combining a sample-barcoded 5' primer with a J-beta primer mix, a second PCR ran for about 6 to 11 cycles. TCRdb redid the calling of the 5' RACE reads with MiXCR, one entry per CDR3 protein. The data hold approximately 1.5 million distinct CDR3 sequences, with 40% to 45% observed a single time. The sequenced sample consisted of blood. These receptors were collected from a young woman in good health.

The chain recombines TRBV7-2 with TRBJ1-1; no clear D gene. Trimming removed 6 bases from V and 5 bases from J, with 13 bases in between. The CDR3 extends over 13 amino acids. CDR1 is SGHTA, CDR2 FQGNSA, per germline. The CDR3 nucleotides are TGTGCCAGCAGTTCCGCGAAGGCAACTGAAGCTTTCTTT. Its translation: CASSSAKATEAFF. Variable domain in full (rest from reference TRBV7-2 and TRBJ1-1): GAGVSQSPSNKVTEKGKDVELRCDPISGHTALYWYRQSLGQGLEFLIYFQGNSAPDKSGLPSDRFSAERTGGSVSTLTIQRTQQEDSAVYLCASSSAKATEAFFGQGTRLTVV.

This clonotype was counted between two and nine times. The chain employs TRBV25-1 and TRBJ2-7, with D perhaps matching TRBD1 (6 bases). The CDR3 spans 17 residues. Between the trimmed V and J ends, which lost 3 bases and 0 bases, there was a span of 18 bases. In germline, CDR1 is MGHDK, CDR2 SYGVNS. DNA for the CDR3: TGTGCCAGCAGTGACAAATACGACAGGCCCACCTCCTACGAGCAGTACTTC. Its translation: CASSDKYDRPTSYEQYF.

Many counts were recorded for this clonotype. J is TRBJ2-5 and V is TRBV5-6, with 7 bases lining up with TRBD1. Germline trimming cut 4 bases from V and 2 bases from J; bases unmatched to any gene: 8. Germline assignment: CDR1 SGHDT and CDR2 YYEEEE. CDR3 length: 15 residues. CDR3 amino acids: CASSVRQGIQETQYF. The CDR3 coding sequence is TGTGCCAGCAGCGTCAGACAGGGTATACAAGAGACCCAGTACTTC.

This rearrangement joins TRBV6-1 to TRBJ2-5; D is possibly TRBD1 (6 bases). The J call may be faulty, since TRBJ2-7 better matches the DNA end. CDR3 length: 16 amino acids. CDR1 is MNHNS, CDR2 SASEGT, per germline. CDR3: CASSEGGLAPFYEQYF. DNA of the CDR3: TGTGCCAGCAGTGAAGGGGGGCTAGCTCCCTTCTACGAGCAGTACTTC.

CDR3 loop: CASSPQQGAYNEQFF. CDR3 DNA sequence: TGTGCCAGCAGCCCGCAACAGGGGGCGTACAATGAGCAGTTCTTC. This chain uses TRBV11-1 with TRBJ2-1, with 9 bases identical to TRBD1. CDR1 is SGHAT and CDR2 is FQDESV in the germline V gene (reference sequence). The CDR3 is 15 residues long. Trimming cost V 5 bases and J 4 bases; bases outside gene matches: 6.

This clonotype was observed a few times. This chain links TRBV3-1 with TRBJ2-3; D gene ambiguous. CDR1 LGHDT and CDR2 YNNKEL come from the germline V gene (reference sequence). V gave up 0 bases and J gave up 3 bases, with 7 bases separating them. This CDR3 has 14 amino acids. The CDR3 protein is CASSQDGITDTQYF. CDR3 nucleotides: TGTGCCAGCAGCCAAGATGGGATTACAGATACGCAGTATTTT.

The genes are TRBV7-9 and TRBJ2-7; D is perhaps TRBD2 (5 bases). Trimming stripped 5 bases from V and 3 bases from J, with 17 bases between. This CDR3 comprises 15 residues. The germline V gene encodes CDR1 SEHNR and CDR2 FQNEAQ (reference sequence). CDR3 loop: CASSPYRDRDYEQYF. CDR3 nucleotides: TGTGCCAGCAGCCCTTACCGGGATAGGGACTACGAGCAGTACTTC.

The V and J genes are TRBV20-1 and TRBJ2-1; TRBD2 agrees at 9 bases. Germline V CDR1 and CDR2: DFQATT, SNEGSKA (reference sequence). This CDR3 is 14 amino acids long. The trim removed 6 bases at V and 12 bases at J, leaving 15 bases unmatched. CDR3 amino acids: CSAGLASKIGGQFF. The CDR3 DNA follows: TGCAGTGCCGGACTAGCGAGCAAGATTGGTGGGCAGTTCTTC.

The V call is TRBV12-3 or TRBV12-4, the J call TRBJ2-7; D uncertain. Trimming removed 4 bases from V and 3 bases from J, with 10 bases in between. The length of the CDR3 is 13 residues. The CDR3 sequence: CASSSWQDYEQYF. CDR3 bases: TGTGCCAGCAGTTCTTGGCAGGACTACGAGCAGTACTTC.

This chain connects TRBV20-1 to TRBJ1-2; D remains ambiguous. The CDR3 has 12 residues. CDR1 is DFQATT, CDR2 SNEGSKA, per germline (reference sequence). As DNA, the CDR3 is TGCAGCCTCGTAGGGTTGGACTATGGCTACACCTTC. Translation gives CSLVGLDYGYTF.

V gene TRBV7-8 combines with J gene TRBJ2-3; D gene ambiguous. CDR1 is SGHVS, CDR2 FQNEAQ, per germline. The CDR3 has 15 residues. V was trimmed by 3 bases and J by 1 base, leaving 11 bases between them. The CDR3 sequence is CASSFRLDGTDTQYF. DNA for the CDR3: TGTGCCAGCAGCTTCCGGCTAGACGGCACAGATACGCAGTATTTT.

This sequence joins TRBV20-1 and TRBJ1-2; a weak D match, TRBD1 (5 bases). Germline V lookup: CDR1 DFQATT, CDR2 SNEGSKA (reference sequence). V gave up 4 bases and J gave up 3 bases, with 9 bases separating them. The CDR3 length is 12 residues. CDR3 protein: CSAILGDYGYTF. The CDR3 DNA reads TGCAGTGCTATCCTGGGGGACTATGGCTACACCTTC.

The chain employs TRBV3-1 and TRBJ2-5; the match to TRBD2 covers 7 bases. The CDR3 totals 13 residues. Germline CDR1 reads LGHDT; CDR2 reads YNNKEL (reference sequence). V lost 2 bases to trimming and J lost 3 bases; unmatched junction nucleotides: 0. CDR3 DNA sequence: TGTGCCAGCAGCCAAAGCGGGGAAGAGACCCAGTACTTC. Its protein product is CASSQSGEETQYF.

This clonotype came up a few times. The chain has TRBV3-1 and TRBJ2-5; D ambiguous. The V end was cut by 1 base, the J end by 2 bases, with 8 bases between. The CDR3 is 14 residues long. Germline V lookup: CDR1 LGHDT, CDR2 YNNKEL (reference sequence). The CDR3 spells CASSQVSLQETQYF. In DNA, the CDR3 is TGTGCCAGCAGCCAAGTCTCCTTACAAGAGACCCAGTACTTC.

V usage is TRBV3-1 and J usage is TRBJ1-6; D might be TRBD1 (5 bases). The V end lost 3 bases, the J end lost 1 base, and 7 bases lay between the germline ends. The CDR3 consists of 15 residues. Looked up from germline, CDR1 is LGHDT and CDR2 is YNNKEL (reference sequence). CDR3 bases: TGTGCCAGCAGCCAGAGGGGATCCTATAATTCACCCCTCCACTTT. Translating it yields CASSQRGSYNSPLHF. The whole variable domain, filled in from reference TRBV3-1 and TRBJ1-6, reads DTAVSQTPKYLVTQMGNDKSIKCEQNLGHDTMYWYKQDSKKFLKIMFSYNNKELIINETVPNRFSPKSPDKAHLNLHINSLELGDSAVYFCASSQRGSYNSPLHFGNGTRLTVT.

The chain employs TRBV4-3 and TRBJ2-7; weak D call: TRBD2 (6 bases). V lost 0 bases and J lost 3, with 9 bases in between. Germline V gene data show CDR1 as LGHNA and CDR2 as YSLEER. There are 14 residues in the CDR3. The CDR3 region is CASSQDSGVYEQYF. CDR3 coding DNA: TGCGCCAGCAGCCAAGATTCGGGGGTCTACGAGCAGTACTTC.

In regard to this clonotype: Sequence at one end of the junction differs from germline and may be a read error. The V gene is TRBV25-1, the J gene TRBJ2-1, with D maybe TRBD1 (6 bases). Germline CDR1 MGHDK, CDR2 SYGVNS. There are 13 residues in the CDR3. CDR3 nucleotide sequence: TGTGTCAGCAGTGAATACAGGGTGGGGGAGCAGTTCTTC. Translation gives CVSSEYRVGEQFF.

The chain has TRBV7-2 and TRBJ2-2, with unresolved D. Germline V lookup: CDR1 SGHTA, CDR2 FQGNSA. V was pared by 1 base and J by 4 bases, with 10 bases between. The CDR3 is made up of 15 amino acids. The CDR3 loop is CASSLEVDSTGELFF. CDR3 nucleotide sequence: TGTGCCAGCAGCTTAGAAGTAGATAGCACCGGGGAGCTGTTTTTT.

This clonotype was observed a handful of times. This chain joins TRBV28 and TRBJ1-5; D gene ambiguous. Per the germline V gene, CDR1 is MDHEN and CDR2 is SYDVKM. The CDR3 consists of 12 residues. V lost 1 base and J lost 11, with 9 bases in between. DNA for the CDR3: TGTGCCAGCAGTTTATCTGCCAACTCCCAGCATTTT. Its protein product is CASSLSANSQHF.

This clonotype was seen at least ten times. The chain recombines TRBV29-1 with TRBJ2-3; TRBD1 aligns across 7 bases. With V trimmed by 5 bases and J by 4 bases, 9 bases remained unmatched. Germline CDR1 reads SQVTM; CDR2 reads ANQGSEA. This CDR3 has 14 residues. Here the CDR3 reads CSVNHRGPADTQYF. DNA of the CDR3: TGCAGCGTTAACCACAGGGGCCCGGCAGATACGCAGTATTTT.

This clonotype has more than one count but fewer than ten. The J gene is TRBJ2-7, the V gene TRBV27, with TRBD1 as a possible D gene (5 bases). The CDR3 loop spans 14 amino acids. CDR1 is MNHEY, CDR2 SMNVEV, per germline (reference sequence). V was shortened by 5 bases and J by 4 bases, with 15 bases between the two germline ends. The CDR3 sequence is CASSPQDRLYEQYF. The CDR3 bases are TGTGCCAGCAGTCCGCAAGACAGATTATACGAGCAGTACTTC.

This chain joins TRBV20-1 and TRBJ1-2, with TRBD1 matching over 9 bases. Germline assignment: CDR1 DFQATT and CDR2 SNEGSKA (reference sequence). CDR3 length equals 12 residues. V lost 5 bases, J lost 5 bases, and 3 bases stayed unmatched. The CDR3 nucleotides read TGCAGTGCTTGGACAGGGGCTTATGGCTACACCTTC. It specifies CSAWTGAYGYTF.

The rearrangement links TRBV6-2 or TRBV6-3 to TRBJ2-1, with D maybe TRBD2 (6 bases). This CDR3 is 16 amino acids long. Germline values: CDR1 MNHEY, CDR2 SVGEGT. Trimming stripped 0 bases from V and 8 bases from J, with 17 bases between. The CDR3 sequence: CASSYSSSDYSDEQFF. The CDR3 DNA follows: TGTGCCAGCAGTTACTCGTCTAGCGATTATAGCGATGAGCAGTTCTTC.

This chain connects TRBV25-1 to TRBJ2-5, with D maybe TRBD1 (6 bases). The J call could be wrong; TRBJ2-7 is a better fit for the DNA end. The CDR3 has 13 amino acids. Germline V gene data show CDR1 as MGHDK and CDR2 as SYGVNS. The CDR3 region is CARINTDRIEQYF. The CDR3 DNA sequence: TGTGCCAGAATAAACACGGACAGAATCGAGCAGTACTTC.

The chain's CDR3 is CASSQRLTGKGYGYTF. In nucleotides, the CDR3 is TGTGCCAGCAGCCAAAGACTGACAGGGAAGGGTTATGGCTACACCTTC. This chain uses TRBV12-3 or TRBV12-4 with TRBJ1-2, with TRBD1 matching over 7 bases. The CDR3 totals 16 residues. After removal of 6 bases from V and 5 bases from J, the junction contained 15 bases not matched to a gene.

This clonotype was counted a single time. This rearrangement joins TRBV2 to TRBJ1-1; 7 bases agree with TRBD1. The CDR3 length is 14 residues. J was trimmed by 7 bases and V by 6 bases; bases with no gene match: 11. The germline V gene encodes CDR1 SNHLY and CDR2 FYNNEI. CDR3 residues: CASSEQGLLGEAFF. The CDR3, as DNA: TGTGCCAGCAGCGAACAGGGGTTACTTGGTGAAGCTTTCTTT.

The chain recombines TRBV29-1 with TRBJ2-2, with a tentative D call TRBD2 (6 bases). V dropped 1 base and J dropped 5 bases, with 8 bases sitting between them. The CDR3 runs to 13 residues. The germline V gene has CDR1 SQVTM and CDR2 ANQGSEA. CDR3 nucleotide sequence: TGCAGCGTTGAAGTTGGGGGGACCGGGGAGCTGTTTTTT. It translates to CSVEVGGTGELFF.

This clonotype was picked up many times. The DNA of the CDR3 is TGTGCCATCAGTGAGTCGGGGGACAGATACTATGGCTACACCTTC. The encoded protein is CAISESGDRYYGYTF. The V call is TRBV10-3, the J call TRBJ1-2; 7 nucleotides agree with TRBD1. V dropped 0 bases and J dropped 3; count of bases not matched to a gene: 4. The CDR3 runs 15 residues. From germline, CDR1 is ENHRY and CDR2 SYGVKD.

The chain recombines TRBV18 with TRBJ1-2, with D tentatively TRBD1 (5 bases). V lost 4 bases, J lost 5 bases, and 14 bases lay in between. The CDR3 has 14 amino acids. Germline CDR1 KGHSH, CDR2 LQKENI. Here the CDR3 reads CASSQRGEGYGYTF. The DNA of the CDR3 is TGTGCCAGCTCACAGCGGGGCGAAGGGTATGGCTACACCTTC.

The chain's CDR3 is CASSLTGARVDGYTF. The DNA for the CDR3 is TGTGCCAGCAGCTTGACAGGGGCTAGGGTTGATGGCTACACCTTC. The chain carries TRBV7-2 and TRBJ1-2, with 8 bases identical to TRBD1. The CDR3 sequence is 15 residues long. With V trimmed by 3 bases and J by 6 bases, 9 bases remained unmatched. Germline values: CDR1 SGHTA, CDR2 FQGNSA.